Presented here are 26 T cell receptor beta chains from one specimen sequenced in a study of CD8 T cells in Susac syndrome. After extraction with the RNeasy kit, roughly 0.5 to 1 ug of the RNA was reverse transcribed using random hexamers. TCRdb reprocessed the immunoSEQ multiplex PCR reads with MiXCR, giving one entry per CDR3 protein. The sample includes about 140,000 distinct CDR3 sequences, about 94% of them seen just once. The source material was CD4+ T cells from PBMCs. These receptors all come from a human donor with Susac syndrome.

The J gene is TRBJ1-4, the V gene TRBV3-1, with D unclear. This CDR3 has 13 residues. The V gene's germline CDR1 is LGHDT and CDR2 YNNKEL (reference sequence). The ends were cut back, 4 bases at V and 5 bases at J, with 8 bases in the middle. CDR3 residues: CASSPDLNEKLFF. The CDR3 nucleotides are TGTGCCAGCAGCCCGGACTTAAATGAAAAACTGTTTTTT.

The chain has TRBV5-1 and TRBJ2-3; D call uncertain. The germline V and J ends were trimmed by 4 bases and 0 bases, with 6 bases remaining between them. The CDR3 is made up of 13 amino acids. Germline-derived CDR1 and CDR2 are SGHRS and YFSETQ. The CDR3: CASSPESTDTQYF. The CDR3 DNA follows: TGCGCCAGCAGCCCTGAAAGCACAGATACGCAGTATTTT. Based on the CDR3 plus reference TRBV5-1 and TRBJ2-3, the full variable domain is KAGVTQTPRYLIKTRGQQVTLSCSPISGHRSVSWYQQTPGQGLQFLFEYFSETQRNKGNFPGRFSGRQFSNSRSEMNVSTLELGDSALYLCASSPESTDTQYFGPGTRLTVL.

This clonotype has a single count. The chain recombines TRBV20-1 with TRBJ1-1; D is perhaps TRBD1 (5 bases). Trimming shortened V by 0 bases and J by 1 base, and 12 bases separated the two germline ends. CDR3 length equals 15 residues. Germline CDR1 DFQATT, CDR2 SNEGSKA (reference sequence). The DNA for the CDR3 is TGCAGTGCTAGAGACCAAGGACACAAGAACACTGAAGCTTTCTTT. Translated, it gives CSARDQGHKNTEAFF.

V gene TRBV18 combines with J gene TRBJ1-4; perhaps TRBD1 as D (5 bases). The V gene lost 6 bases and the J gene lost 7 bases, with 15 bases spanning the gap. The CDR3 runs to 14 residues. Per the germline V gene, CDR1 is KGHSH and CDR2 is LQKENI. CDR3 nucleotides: TGTGCCAGCTCTCCGACGGCGAGGGGTGAAAAACTGTTTTTT. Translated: CASSPTARGEKLFF.

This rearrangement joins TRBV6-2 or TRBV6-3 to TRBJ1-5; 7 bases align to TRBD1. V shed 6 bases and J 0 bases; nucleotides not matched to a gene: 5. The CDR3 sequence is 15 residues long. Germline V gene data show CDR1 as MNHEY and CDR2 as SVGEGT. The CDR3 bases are TGTGCCAGCAGCGGACAGGTCCTTAGCAATCAGCCCCAGCATTTT. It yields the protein CASSGQVLSNQPQHF.

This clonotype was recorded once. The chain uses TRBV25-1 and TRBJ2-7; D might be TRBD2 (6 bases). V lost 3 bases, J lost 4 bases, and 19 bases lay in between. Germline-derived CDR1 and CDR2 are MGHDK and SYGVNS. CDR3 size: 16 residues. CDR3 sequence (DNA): TGTGCCAGCAGTGACAATAGCGGTGCCCTTATTTACGAGCAGTACTTC. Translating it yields CASSDNSGALIYEQYF.

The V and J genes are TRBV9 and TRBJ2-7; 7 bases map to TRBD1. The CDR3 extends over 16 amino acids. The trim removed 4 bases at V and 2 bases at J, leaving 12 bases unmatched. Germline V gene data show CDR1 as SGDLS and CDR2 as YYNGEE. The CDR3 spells CASSPTFRDSPYEQYF. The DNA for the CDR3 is TGTGCCAGCAGCCCAACCTTCCGGGACAGCCCCTACGAGCAGTACTTC.

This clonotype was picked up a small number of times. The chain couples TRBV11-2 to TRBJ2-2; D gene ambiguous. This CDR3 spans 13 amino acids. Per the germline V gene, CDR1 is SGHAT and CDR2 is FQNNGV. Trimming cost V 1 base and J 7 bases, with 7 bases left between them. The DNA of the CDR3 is TGTGCCAGCAGCTTAGTGGTTGGCGGGGAGCTGTTTTTT. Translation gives CASSLVVGGELFF.

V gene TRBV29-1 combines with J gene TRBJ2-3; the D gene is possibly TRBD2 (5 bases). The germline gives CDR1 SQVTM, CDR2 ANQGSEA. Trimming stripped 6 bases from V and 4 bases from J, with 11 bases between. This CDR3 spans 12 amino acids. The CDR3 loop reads CSVEGFSDTQYF. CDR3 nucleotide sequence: TGCAGCGTCGAGGGATTTTCAGATACGCAGTATTTT.

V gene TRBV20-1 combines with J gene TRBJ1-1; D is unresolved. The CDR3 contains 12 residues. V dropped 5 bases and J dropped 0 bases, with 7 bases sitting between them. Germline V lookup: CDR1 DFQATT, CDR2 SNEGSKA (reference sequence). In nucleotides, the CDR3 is TGCAGTGCTGGGGTAATGAACACTGAAGCTTTCTTT. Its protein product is CSAGVMNTEAFF.

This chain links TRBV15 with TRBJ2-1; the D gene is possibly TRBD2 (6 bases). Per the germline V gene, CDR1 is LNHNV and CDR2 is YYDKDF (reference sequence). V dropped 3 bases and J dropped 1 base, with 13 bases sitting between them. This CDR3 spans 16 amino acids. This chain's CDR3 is CATSRRTSRSYNEQFF. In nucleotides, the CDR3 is TGTGCCACCAGCAGGAGAACTAGCAGATCCTACAATGAGCAGTTCTTC.

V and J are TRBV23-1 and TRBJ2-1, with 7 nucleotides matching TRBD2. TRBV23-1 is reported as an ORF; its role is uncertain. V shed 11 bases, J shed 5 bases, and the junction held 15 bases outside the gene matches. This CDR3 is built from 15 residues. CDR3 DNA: TGCGCCCAGCGTGTGTGTGGGGGGGGAGACAATGAGCAGTTCTTC. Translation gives CAQRVCGGGDNEQFF.

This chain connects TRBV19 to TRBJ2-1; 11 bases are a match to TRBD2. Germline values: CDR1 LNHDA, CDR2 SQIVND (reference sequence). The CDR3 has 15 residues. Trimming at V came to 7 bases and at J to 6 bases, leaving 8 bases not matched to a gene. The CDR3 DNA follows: TGTGCCAGTAACCCTAGAACTAGCGGGAGCAATGAGCAGTTCTTC. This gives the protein CASNPRTSGSNEQFF. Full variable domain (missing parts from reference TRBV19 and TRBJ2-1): DGGITQSPKYLFRKEGQNVTLSCEQNLNHDAMYWYRQDPGQGLRLIYYSQIVNDFQKGDIAEGYSVSREKKESFPLTVTSAQKNPTAFYLCASNPRTSGSNEQFFGPGTRLTVL.

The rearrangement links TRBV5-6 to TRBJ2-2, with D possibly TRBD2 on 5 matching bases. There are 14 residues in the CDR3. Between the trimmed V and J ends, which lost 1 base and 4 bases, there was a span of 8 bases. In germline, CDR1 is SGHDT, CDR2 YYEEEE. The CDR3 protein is CASSLFLATGELFF. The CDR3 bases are TGTGCCAGCAGCTTGTTTCTAGCCACCGGGGAGCTGTTTTTT. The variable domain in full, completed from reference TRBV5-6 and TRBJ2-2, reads DAGVTQSPTHLIKTRGQQVTLRCSPKSGHDTVSWYQQALGQGPQFIFQYYEEEERQRGNFPDRFSGHQFPNYSSELNVNALLLGDSALYLCASSLFLATGELFFGEGSRLTVL.

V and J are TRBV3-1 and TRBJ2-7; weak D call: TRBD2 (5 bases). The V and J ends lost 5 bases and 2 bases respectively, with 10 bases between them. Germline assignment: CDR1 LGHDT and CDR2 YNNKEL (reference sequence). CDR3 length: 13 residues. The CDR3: CASSGSPTYEQYF. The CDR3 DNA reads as TGTGCCAGCAGCGGGAGTCCCACCTACGAGCAGTACTTC.

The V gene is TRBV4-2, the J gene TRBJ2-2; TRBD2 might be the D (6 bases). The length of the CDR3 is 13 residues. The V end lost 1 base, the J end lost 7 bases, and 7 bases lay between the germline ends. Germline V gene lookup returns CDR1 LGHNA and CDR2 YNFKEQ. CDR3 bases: TGTGCCAGCAGCCAAGGGAGGGGCGGGGAGCTGTTTTTT. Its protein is CASSQGRGGELFF.

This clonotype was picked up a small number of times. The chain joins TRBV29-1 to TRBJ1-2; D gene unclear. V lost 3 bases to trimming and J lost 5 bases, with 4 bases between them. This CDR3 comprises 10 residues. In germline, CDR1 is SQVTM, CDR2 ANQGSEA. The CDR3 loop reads CSVEGYGYTF. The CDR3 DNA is TGCAGCGTTGAGGGGTATGGCTACACCTTC.

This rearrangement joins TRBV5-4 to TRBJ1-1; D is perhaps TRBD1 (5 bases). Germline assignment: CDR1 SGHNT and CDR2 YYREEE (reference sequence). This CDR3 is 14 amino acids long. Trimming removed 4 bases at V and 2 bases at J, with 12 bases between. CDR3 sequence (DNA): TGTGCCAGCAGCGGCGTGGGGGTTAACACTGAAGCTTTCTTT. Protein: CASSGVGVNTEAFF. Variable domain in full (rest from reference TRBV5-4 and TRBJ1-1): ETGVTQSPTHLIKTRGQQVTLRCSSQSGHNTVSWYQQALGQGPQFIFQYYREEENGRGNFPPRFSGLQFPNYSSELNVNALELDDSALYLCASSGVGVNTEAFFGQGTRLTVV.

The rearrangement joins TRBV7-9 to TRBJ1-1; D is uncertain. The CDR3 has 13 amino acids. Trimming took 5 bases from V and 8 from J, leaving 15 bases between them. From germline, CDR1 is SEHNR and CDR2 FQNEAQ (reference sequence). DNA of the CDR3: TGTGCCAGCAGCCCCAAGGTCCGAGGGGAAGCTTTCTTT. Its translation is CASSPKVRGEAFF. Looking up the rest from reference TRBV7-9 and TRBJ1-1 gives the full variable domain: DTGVSQNPRHKITKRGQNVTFRCDPISEHNRLYWYRQTLGQGPEFLTYFQNEAQLEKSRLLSDRFSAERPKGSFSTLEIQRTEQGDSAMYLCASSPKVRGEAFFGQGTRLTVV.

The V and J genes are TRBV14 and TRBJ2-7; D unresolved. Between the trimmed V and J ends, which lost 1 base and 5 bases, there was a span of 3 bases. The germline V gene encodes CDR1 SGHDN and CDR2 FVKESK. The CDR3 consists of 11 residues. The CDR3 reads CASSQVHEQYF. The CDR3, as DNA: TGTGCCAGCAGCCAAGTGCACGAGCAGTACTTC. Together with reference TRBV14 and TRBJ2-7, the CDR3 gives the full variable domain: EAGVTQFPSHSVIEKGQTVTLRCDPISGHDNLYWYRRVMGKEIKFLLHFVKESKQDESGMPNNRFLAERTGGTYSTLKVQPAELEDSGVYFCASSQVHEQYFGPGTRLTVT.

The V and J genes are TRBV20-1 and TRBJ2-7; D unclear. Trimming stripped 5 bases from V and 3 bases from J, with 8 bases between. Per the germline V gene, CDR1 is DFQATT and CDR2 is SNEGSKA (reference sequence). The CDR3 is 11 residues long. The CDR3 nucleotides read TGCAGTGCTCTCGTAGACTACGAGCAGTACTTC. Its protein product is CSALVDYEQYF.

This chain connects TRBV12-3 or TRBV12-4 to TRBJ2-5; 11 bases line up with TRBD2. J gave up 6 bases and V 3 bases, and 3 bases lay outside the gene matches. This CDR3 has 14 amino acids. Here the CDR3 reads CASSFTSGGQTQYF. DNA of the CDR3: TGTGCCAGCAGTTTTACTAGCGGGGGTCAGACCCAGTACTTC.

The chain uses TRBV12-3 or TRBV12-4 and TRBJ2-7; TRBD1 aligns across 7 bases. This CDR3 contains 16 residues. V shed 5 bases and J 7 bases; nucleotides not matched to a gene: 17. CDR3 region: CASSKQGTIQAWEQYF. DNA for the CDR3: TGTGCCAGCAGTAAACAGGGGACCATCCAAGCCTGGGAGCAGTACTTC.

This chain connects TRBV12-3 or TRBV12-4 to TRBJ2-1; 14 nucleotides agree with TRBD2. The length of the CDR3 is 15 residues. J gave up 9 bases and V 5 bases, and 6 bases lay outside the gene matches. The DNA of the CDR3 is TGTGCCAGCAGTCAAGGACTAGCGGGAGGAACTGAGCAGTTCTTC. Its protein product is CASSQGLAGGTEQFF.

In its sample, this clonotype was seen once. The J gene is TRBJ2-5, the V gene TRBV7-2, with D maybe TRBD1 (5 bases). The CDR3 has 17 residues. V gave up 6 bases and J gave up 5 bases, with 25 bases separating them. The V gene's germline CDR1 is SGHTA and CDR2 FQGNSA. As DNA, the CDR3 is TGTGCCAGCAGGGAAACGCCGAGTGGGGCTAGGCTGGAGACCCAGTACTTC. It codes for CASRETPSGARLETQYF.

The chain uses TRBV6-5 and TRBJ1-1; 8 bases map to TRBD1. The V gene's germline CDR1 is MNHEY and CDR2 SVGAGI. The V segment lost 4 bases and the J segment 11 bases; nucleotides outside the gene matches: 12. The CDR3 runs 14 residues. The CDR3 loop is CASSFRTRQGWAFF. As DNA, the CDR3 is TGTGCCAGCAGTTTCCGGACCCGACAGGGGTGGGCTTTCTTT.